A single sample gave rise to the 25 T cell receptor beta chains below, sequenced in a study of early T cells in non-severe SARS-CoV-2 infection. TCRdb recomputed calls from the 5' RACE reads with MiXCR, one row per CDR3 protein. The sample lists about 46,000 distinct CDR3 sequences; 5% to 6.5% were seen once. The sequencing here drew on whole blood, taken at baseline. These receptor sequences come from an adult who was a healthcare worker with PCR-confirmed SARS-CoV-2 infection or an uninfected control (not recorded which).

This chain uses TRBV15 with TRBJ2-5; D uncertain. Trimming took off 0 bases at V and 5 bases at J, with 10 bases between the two ends. The germline V gene has CDR1 LNHNV and CDR2 YYDKDF (reference sequence). The CDR3 contains 14 residues. For the CDR3, the DNA is TGTGCCACCAGCAGAGATCTCGCATCGGAGACCCAGTACTTC. The encoded protein is CATSRDLASETQYF.

This clonotype was observed at least ten times. V gene TRBV29-1 combines with J gene TRBJ2-7, with D possibly being TRBD1 (6 bases). This CDR3 is built from 12 residues. V lost 4 bases to trimming and J lost 0 bases, with 7 bases between them. Germline V gene data show CDR1 as SQVTM and CDR2 as ANQGSEA. In DNA, the CDR3 is TGCAGCGTTGTGGGGGCCTCCTACGAGCAGTACTTC. Translated: CSVVGASYEQYF.

Ten or more counts support this clonotype. This chain links TRBV6-6 with TRBJ2-2, with D possibly being TRBD2 (6 bases). Germline V gene lookup returns CDR1 MNHNY and CDR2 SVGAGI (reference sequence). The CDR3 runs 17 residues. V lost 2 bases, J lost 7 bases, and 20 bases lay in between. The CDR3 DNA follows: TGTGCCAGCAGTTACGGACCAATTTTACGGAGGGGCGGGGAGCTGTTTTTT. It yields the protein CASSYGPILRRGGELFF.

In its sample, this clonotype was seen many times. Here the CDR3 reads CASSLGTGKGNTIYF. The CDR3 nucleotides are TGTGCCAGCAGTTTGGGGACAGGGAAAGGAAACACCATATATTTT. The V gene is TRBV28, the J gene TRBJ1-3, with 9 bases identical to TRBD1. Trimming removed 3 bases from V and 4 bases from J; junction bases left unmatched: 4. Germline loops: CDR1 MDHEN, CDR2 SYDVKM. The CDR3 loop spans 15 amino acids.

This clonotype was counted at least ten times. This rearrangement joins TRBV6-5 to TRBJ2-5; D uncertain. The ends were cut back, 6 bases at V and 7 bases at J, with 15 bases in the middle. CDR1 and CDR2 from the germline V gene are MNHEY and SVGAGI. This CDR3 is built from 13 residues. CDR3 bases: TGTGCCAGCAGCCTTACTGGGGATGGGACCCAGTACTTC. Amino acids: CASSLTGDGTQYF.

The gene calls are TRBV20-1 and TRBJ1-5; no definite D call. V lost 1 base to trimming and J lost 3 bases, with 7 bases between them. CDR3 size: 13 residues. The germline V gene encodes CDR1 DFQATT and CDR2 SNEGSKA (reference sequence). The CDR3 reads CSARGSSNQPQHF. Here the CDR3 DNA reads TGCAGTGCTAGAGGCAGCTCCAATCAGCCCCAGCATTTT.

This clonotype was seen many times. The chain links TRBV20-1 to TRBJ2-1; TRBD2 matches 8 bases. Germline assignment: CDR1 DFQATT and CDR2 SNEGSKA (reference sequence). Losses at the gene ends were 0 bases for V and 8 bases for J; bases not matched to a gene: 12. CDR3 length equals 16 residues. CDR3 nucleotides: TGCAGTGCTAGAGAGCTTACTAGCGGACTGTCGGATGAGCAGTTCTTC. Translating gives CSARELTSGLSDEQFF.

For this clonotype: With a much larger clone just one base away, this may be a read error. The CDR3 loop is CACTPPAGVETQYF. In DNA form, the CDR3 reads TGTGCCTGCACCCCGCCAGCGGGAGTGGAGACCCAGTACTTC. The V gene is TRBV7-6, the J gene TRBJ2-5, with 8 bases aligning to TRBD2. With V trimmed by 11 bases and J by 5 bases, 13 bases remained unmatched. Germline-derived CDR1 and CDR2 are SGHVS and FNYEAQ. This CDR3 is 14 amino acids long.

This clonotype was counted many times. V is TRBV20-1 and J is TRBJ2-7; the match to TRBD2 covers 10 bases. CDR3 length: 14 amino acids. The V gene's germline CDR1 is DFQATT and CDR2 SNEGSKA (reference sequence). The V and J ends lost 5 bases and 0 bases, in that order; junction bases with no gene match: 4. This CDR3 is CSAFSGRSSYEQYF. DNA for the CDR3: TGCAGTGCTTTTAGCGGGAGGAGCTCCTACGAGCAGTACTTC.

In this sample, this clonotype turned up many times. The chain uses TRBV7-8 and TRBJ2-7; D not certain. The CDR3 has 14 residues. The ends were cut back, 0 bases at V and 1 base at J, with 7 bases in the middle. Germline V gene data show CDR1 as SGHVS and CDR2 as FQNEAQ. CDR3 in amino acids: CASSLATSSYEQYF. DNA for the CDR3: TGTGCCAGCAGCTTAGCGACCTCATCCTACGAGCAGTACTTC.

This clonotype has ten or more counts. This rearrangement joins TRBV27 to TRBJ1-1, with 7 bases lining up with TRBD1. Germline V CDR1 and CDR2: MNHEY, SMNVEV (reference sequence). V was pared by 10 bases and J by 0 bases, with 5 bases of the junction left unmatched. The CDR3 runs 13 residues. CDR3 protein: CATVDRLNTEAFF. In nucleotides, the CDR3 is TGTGCCACCGTGGACAGGTTGAACACTGAAGCTTTCTTT.

This clonotype was found a few times. V is TRBV24-1 and J is TRBJ1-2; TRBD1 matches 11 bases. V lost 2 bases and J lost 5; bases outside the gene matches: 6. The CDR3 sequence is 16 residues long. Per the germline V gene, CDR1 is KGHDR and CDR2 is SFDVKD. The CDR3 DNA sequence: TGTGCCACCAGTGATTCCAGGACAGGGGGCGCTTATGGCTACACCTTC. This translates into CATSDSRTGGAYGYTF.

This clonotype was observed at least ten times. V and J are TRBV29-1 and TRBJ1-5, with 7 bases fitting TRBD1. The CDR3 totals 13 residues. Germline V gene sequence: CDR1 SQVTM, CDR2 ANQGSEA. The ends lost 5 bases at V and 4 bases at J; junction bases unmatched: 5. In nucleotides, the CDR3 is TGCAGCGTTAGCCGGGACAGAAATCAGCCCCAGCATTTT. Protein product: CSVSRDRNQPQHF.

This clonotype came up many times. The chain couples TRBV18 to TRBJ1-5; the D gene is possibly TRBD1 (5 bases). The germline V and J ends were trimmed by 3 bases and 6 bases, with 12 bases remaining between them. Germline lookup yields CDR1 KGHSH and CDR2 LQKENI. The CDR3 extends over 14 amino acids. CDR3 coding DNA: TGTGCCAGCTCACCCAACAGGCGATCTCAGCCCCAGCATTTT. It translates to CASSPNRRSQPQHF.

This clonotype was counted ten times or more. This rearrangement joins TRBV20-1 to TRBJ2-3; the D gene is possibly TRBD2 (5 bases). V shed 2 bases and J shed 4 bases, with 13 bases lying between them. Germline loops: CDR1 DFQATT, CDR2 SNEGSKA (reference sequence). This CDR3 is built from 14 residues. In DNA, the CDR3 is TGCAGTGCTAGAAGCCTCGGGGTCGCAGATACGCAGTATTTT. Translating it yields CSARSLGVADTQYF.

This chain connects TRBV7-9 to TRBJ2-7; 14 bases are a match to TRBD2. The ends lost 5 bases at V and 5 bases at J; junction bases unmatched: 5. The germline V gene has CDR1 SEHNR and CDR2 FQNEAQ (reference sequence). The CDR3 is made up of 15 amino acids. The CDR3 region is CASSPGLAGEHEQYF. DNA for the CDR3: TGTGCCAGCAGCCCGGGACTAGCGGGAGAACACGAGCAGTACTTC.

This clonotype has ten or more counts. The CDR3 protein is CASSLATGELFF. In nucleotides, the CDR3 is TGCGCCAGCAGCCTCGCAACCGGGGAGCTGTTTTTT. V usage is TRBV5-1 and J usage is TRBJ2-2; D uncertain. The CDR3 sequence is 12 residues long. Germline CDR1 is SGHRS and CDR2 is YFSETQ. The ends were cut back, 4 bases at V and 5 bases at J, with 6 bases in the middle.

This clonotype has at least ten counts. The chain joins TRBV9 to TRBJ1-5, with unresolved D. V lost 0 bases and J 6 bases, leaving 7 bases between the germline ends. Germline-derived CDR1 and CDR2 are SGDLS and YYNGEE. The length of the CDR3 is 13 residues. The CDR3 nucleotides read TGTGCCAGCAGCGTAGGACCCATTCAGCCCCAGCATTTT. Translating gives CASSVGPIQPQHF.

The count of this clonotype is one. A read error is possible here, since a much larger clone lies one base away. This chain uses TRBV10-3 with TRBJ2-1, with D perhaps being TRBD1 or TRBD2 (5 bases each). The germline CDR1 and CDR2 sequences are ENHRY and SYGVKD. The ends were cut back, 7 bases at V and 6 bases at J, with 10 bases in the middle. The CDR3 extends over 12 amino acids. In DNA, the CDR3 is TGTGCCATCATCGGGGCAGGCAATGAGCAGTTCTTC. Its protein is CAIIGAGNEQFF.

The sample holds a few counts of this clonotype. This chain links TRBV7-2 with TRBJ2-2, with D perhaps matching TRBD2 (6 bases). CDR1 is SGHTA, CDR2 FQGNSA, per germline. The CDR3 runs to 15 residues. V dropped 5 bases and J dropped 0 bases, with 10 bases sitting between them. CDR3 region: CASSPGGANTGELFF. CDR3 nucleotide sequence: TGTGCCAGCAGCCCCGGGGGTGCGAACACCGGGGAGCTGTTTTTT.

This chain links TRBV25-1 with TRBJ1-1; D is ambiguous. The V and J ends lost 4 bases and 2 bases respectively, with 8 bases between them. CDR1 is MGHDK and CDR2 is SYGVNS in the germline V gene. The CDR3 covers 13 residues. CDR3 residues: CASSVLGNTEAFF. The CDR3 region has the DNA TGTGCCAGCAGTGTTTTGGGAAACACTGAAGCTTTCTTT.

This clonotype was observed many times. V gene TRBV7-9 combines with J gene TRBJ2-1, with 13 nucleotides matching TRBD2. From germline, CDR1 is SEHNR and CDR2 FQNEAQ (reference sequence). The trim removed 5 bases at V and 0 bases at J, leaving 7 bases unmatched. The CDR3 has 18 residues. CDR3 in amino acids: CASSLGLAGLSSYNEQFF. CDR3 in DNA: TGTGCCAGCAGCCTGGGACTAGCGGGACTGAGCTCCTACAATGAGCAGTTCTTC.

This clonotype was counted a few times. Just one base apart from a much larger clone, this may be a read error. The chain has TRBV11-3 and TRBJ2-1, with TRBD2 identical over 14 bases. The CDR3 runs 15 residues. The germline gives CDR1 SGHNT, CDR2 YENEEA. Trimming at V came to 6 bases and at J to 6 bases, leaving 4 bases not matched to a gene. Here the CDR3 reads CASSYGTSGSNEQFF. CDR3 coding DNA: TGTGCCAGCAGTTACGGGACTAGCGGGAGCAATGAGCAGTTCTTC.

This clonotype was counted at least ten times. CDR3 bases: TGTGCCAGCAGCTTTGGGACTAGCGGGAGCCCAGAGACCCAGTACTTC. It translates to CASSFGTSGSPETQYF. The chain couples TRBV7-8 to TRBJ2-5, with 14 bases lining up with TRBD2. The junction had 4 bases not matched to a gene; V was cut back by 3 bases and J by 4 bases. There are 16 residues in the CDR3. Germline V lookup: CDR1 SGHVS, CDR2 FQNEAQ.

A note on this clonotype: A much larger clone lies one base from this, so it may be a read error. DNA of the CDR3: TGTGCCAGCACCAACGTACGAGGACATAGCAATCAGCCCCAGCATTTT. Translation gives CASTNVRGHSNQPQHF. The J gene is TRBJ1-5, the V gene TRBV6-1, with D perhaps matching TRBD1 (5 bases). CDR1 MNHNS and CDR2 SASEGT come from the germline V gene. Trimming removed 7 bases from V and 0 bases from J, with 16 bases in between. The length of the CDR3 is 16 residues.